This T cell receptor (beta chain) appears in the sequencing data of a study of shared clonotypes between healthy human individuals. In regard to this clone: Its matching antigen is unknown.

200 to 250 ng DNA, 25,000 to 30,000 T cell genomes, went into each sorted-subset replicate PCR. In the original analysis: Junction-only sequences produced by ImmunoSEQ had no quality scores, so filtering differed. TCRdb keeps only in-frame clones here, not all; method: immunoSEQ multiplex PCR. That table gives V, J and clone size, and the DNA gave D and trimming. The data contain around 2.5 million clones, roughly 93% of them singletons. Whole-study results and caveats: Shared clonotypes: roughly 5% naive CD4, roughly 3.5% naive CD8, 2% to 2.5% memory CD4, approximately 0.41% memory CD8.

CDR1 MNHNS and CDR2 SASEGT come from the germline V gene. V lost 7 bases and J lost 4, with 16 bases in between. The CDR3 spans 14 residues. The authors divided CD4+ cells into CD45RA+ naive and CD45RA-negative memory subsets. This TCR was sampled from a man aged 18 to 30 in good health. Some clones in this sample may be carry-over from other donors' samples. The V gene is TRBV6-1, the J gene TRBJ1-2; D is undetermined. The sample consisted of naive CD4+ T cells from PBMCs. Stated subset: CD45RA+ positively selected. CDR3 coding DNA: TGTGCCAGCACTTCCCCCTCAAGGGCCTATGGCTACACCTTC. Residues: CASTSPSRAYGYTF.